This T cell receptor (beta chain) was recorded in a study of neurological immune-mediated disorders. Whole-study context: Relapsing-remitting disease affected roughly 31, and secondary progressive 3, of 34 multiple sclerosis patients. Study observations and caveats: Patients with HTLV-1-associated myelopathy showed the most TCR clonal expansion. Those with multiple sclerosis showed the least, falling below healthy controls.

This clonotype was detected ten times or more. Antigen unknown. TCRdb passed the 5' RACE reads through MiXCR, listing each CDR3 protein once. This table holds 70,000 or so distinct CDR3 sequences, around 3% found once. Sequences were obtained from PBMCs. This TCR was recovered from a woman in her 50s with multiple sclerosis.

The CDR3 coding sequence is TGTGCCAGCTCACCGGCGGGGCAGTCAATGTTCACTGAAGCTTTCTTT. It is translated as CASSPAGQSMFTEAFF. V usage is TRBV18 and J usage is TRBJ1-1; tentatively, D is TRBD1 (5 bases). The CDR3 runs to 16 residues. V lost 3 bases to trimming and J lost 4 bases, with 18 bases between them. Germline V lookup: CDR1 KGHSH, CDR2 LQKENI.